This paragraph reports one TCR beta chain. There is no known antigen for this receptor. Qualities for individual bases were not recorded, and no much larger clone is one base off. This record belongs to a study of T cells in narcolepsy (dated by TCRdb to the late 2010s). Context from the whole study: Patients with narcolepsy type 1 or type 2 (NT1, NT2) and healthy control donors were enrolled in the study. To look for autoreactive T cells in narcolepsy patients that target self-antigens of hypocretin neurons (hypocretin, TRIB2), the study used TCR Vbeta sequencing to follow clonotypes in blood and CSF. Broader findings and caveats from the paper: Plots that compared CSF and blood CD4+ T cell clonotypes from the same patient highlighted HCRT-specific and TRIB2-specific autoreactive clonotypes. Patients and controls had comparable numbers of sequenced blood memory CD4+ clonotypes, averaging about 40,000 and 30,000, respectively. According to the report, autoreactive clonotypes were detected serially in the blood of the same patients and of different patients, but not in healthy controls. No sequences matching autoreactive T cell clones were contained in some blood memory CD4+ repertoires from patients and controls.

The library was made by the immunoSEQ multiplex PCR assay. Sourced from immuneACCESS, this table was stored by TCRdb with only in-frame sequences that have V and J called. A share of the clones is absent; for the studies checked, an unresolved V gene accounts for under half, and the remainder has no known explanation. This sample lists tens of thousands of clones; around 86% were detected once. The ten largest clonotypes hold around 2.6% of the sample. For TCR Vbeta sequencing, memory CD4+ T cells were sorted ex vivo from the peripheral blood of narcolepsy patients and healthy controls. Via the germline V gene (reference sequence), CDR1 is SGHNT and CDR2 YYREEE. The CDR3 runs 12 amino acids, cysteine and phenylalanine included. The only DNA kept is the CDR3, 36 bases in frame from the first base. The V end loses 3 bases and the J end loses 2 bases, and a stretch of 4 bases separates them.

The origin of this receptor is a human donor with narcolepsy. The sequenced material came from CD45RA- memory CD4+ T cells from PBMCs. This specimen's cell subset or site label, interpreted: memory T cells sorted ex vivo from peripheral blood. This sequence uses TRBV5-4 and TRBJ2-3; a confident D gene designation cannot be given. The CDR3 here reads CASSYNTDTQYF. The DNA reads TGTGCCAGCAGCTATAACACAGATACGCAGTATTTT.